Below, 14 T cell receptor beta chains from the same sample are listed, as sequenced in a study of OX40 agonist ivuxolimab in advanced cancers. The data were produced by immunoSEQ multiplex PCR, yet TCRdb's version contains in-frame clones alone and is incomplete. The table lists more than 80,000 clones, about nine tenths of them singletons. Sequencing used CD4+ or CD8+ T cells sorted from blood, obtained in a trial of the OX40 agonist ivuxolimab. These TCRs come from an adult with an advanced solid tumor such as melanoma, head and neck, liver or kidney cancer.

The chain couples TRBV14 to TRBJ2-5; D unresolved. This CDR3 region has 16 residues. V was pared by 1 base and J by 0 bases, with 12 bases between. Germline CDR1 is SGHDN and CDR2 is FVKESK. Here the CDR3 DNA reads TGTGCCAGCAGCCAAGCCCGAGTCCTGTACCAAGAGACCCAGTACTTC. Amino acid sequence: CASSQARVLYQETQYF.

This chain joins TRBV7-2 and TRBJ1-6, with D possibly being TRBD1 (6 bases). The V and J ends lost 3 bases and 0 bases respectively, with 15 bases between them. This CDR3 spans 18 amino acids. From germline, CDR1 is SGHTA and CDR2 FQGNSA. The chain's CDR3 is CASSLYRDQSSYNSPLHF. The DNA for the CDR3 is TGTGCCAGCAGCTTGTACAGGGACCAATCCTCCTATAATTCACCCCTCCACTTT. Full variable domain (remainder filled in from reference TRBV7-2 and TRBJ1-6): GAGVSQSPSNKVTEKGKDVELRCDPISGHTALYWYRQSLGQGLEFLIYFQGNSAPDKSGLPSDRFSAERTGGSVSTLTIQRTQQEDSAVYLCASSLYRDQSSYNSPLHFGNGTRLTVT.

V and J are TRBV5-6 and TRBJ2-3; TRBD2 matches 11 bases. The V gene end was trimmed by 0 bases and the J gene end by 7 bases; junction bases not matched to a gene: 4. The CDR3 has 15 amino acids. Germline CDR1 and CDR2: SGHDT and YYEEEE. The CDR3 region has the DNA TGTGCCAGCAGCTTGGAAAGACTAGCGGGGTATACGCAGTATTTT. Encoded protein: CASSLERLAGYTQYF.

The J gene is TRBJ1-6, the V gene TRBV10-3, with D uncertain. This CDR3 spans 12 amino acids. CDR1 is ENHRY and CDR2 is SYGVKD in the germline V gene. V gave up 6 bases and J gave up 7 bases, with 7 bases separating them. The CDR3 DNA reads TGTGCCATCAGCGCAGTGAATTCACCCCTCCACTTT. Amino acid sequence: CAISAVNSPLHF.

The chain has TRBV18 and TRBJ1-1, with 7 bases matching TRBD1. The J segment lost 0 bases and the V segment lost 0 bases, leaving 4 bases of the junction unmatched. The CDR3 contains 16 residues. Germline V gives CDR1 KGHSH, CDR2 LQKENI. DNA of the CDR3: TGTGCCAGCTCACCACCGTCAGGGGGGATGAACACTGAAGCTTTCTTT. The encoded protein is CASSPPSGGMNTEAFF. The variable domain in full, completed from reference TRBV18 and TRBJ1-1, reads NAGVMQNPRHLVRRRGQEARLRCSPMKGHSHVYWYRQLPEEGLKFMVYLQKENIIDESGMPKERFSAEFPKEGPSILRIQQVVRGDSAAYFCASSPPSGGMNTEAFFGQGTRLTVV.

This chain links TRBV28 with TRBJ2-5; D remains unclear. CDR3 length: 11 amino acids. Per the germline V gene, CDR1 is MDHEN and CDR2 is SYDVKM. The V and J ends lost 7 bases and 2 bases respectively, with 5 bases between them. The CDR3 region is CASTLQETQYF. The DNA of the CDR3 is TGTGCCAGCACCTTACAAGAGACCCAGTACTTC.

As DNA, the CDR3 is TGTGCCAGCAGCACCGACGAGCCTAGCACAGATACGCAGTATTTT. This codes for CASSTDEPSTDTQYF. The gene calls are TRBV9 and TRBJ2-3; D gene uncertain. Germline-derived CDR1 and CDR2 are SGDLS and YYNGEE. CDR3 size: 15 residues. Trimming cost V 4 bases and J 0 bases, with 12 bases left between them.

The V and J genes are TRBV28 and TRBJ1-2; D remains ambiguous. Germline-derived CDR1 and CDR2 are MDHEN and SYDVKM. The V and J ends lost 4 bases and 3 bases respectively, with 0 bases between them. The CDR3 runs 10 residues. The CDR3 DNA reads as TGTGCCAGCAGTTACTATGGCTACACCTTC. Residues: CASSYYGYTF.

The V call is TRBV6-4, the J call TRBJ1-6; D unclear. V was cut by 3 bases and J by 7 bases, with 7 bases left in between. The CDR3 covers 13 residues. CDR1 and CDR2 (germline): MRHNA, SNTAGT. In DNA, the CDR3 is TGTGCCAGCAGTGAAACAGAAAATTCACCCCTCCACTTT. Its protein is CASSETENSPLHF.

The chain carries TRBV5-1 and TRBJ2-1; 7 nucleotides match TRBD2. V dropped 1 base and J dropped 7; count of bases not matched to a gene: 8. The germline V gene has CDR1 SGHRS and CDR2 YFSETQ. This CDR3 region has 15 residues. The CDR3 sequence: CASSLTGGRGNEQFF. CDR3 sequence (DNA): TGCGCCAGCAGCTTGACCGGGGGGAGAGGAAATGAGCAGTTCTTC.

The rearrangement joins TRBV18 to TRBJ2-6; D is uncertain. This CDR3 comprises 16 residues. Trimming took off 1 base at V and 0 bases at J, with 7 bases between the two ends. Germline V gene sequence: CDR1 KGHSH, CDR2 LQKENI. The CDR3: CASSPQGISGANVLTF. CDR3 DNA: TGTGCCAGCTCACCACAGGGCATCTCTGGGGCCAACGTCCTGACTTTC.

The rearrangement links TRBV30 to TRBJ1-5; 9 bases map to TRBD1. CDR1 is GTSNPN and CDR2 is SVGIG in the germline V gene (reference sequence). J was trimmed by 6 bases and V by 3 bases; bases with no gene match: 12. The CDR3 runs 16 residues. The CDR3 region has the DNA TGTGCCTGGAGCGACTACGGGACAGGGAGGCGTCAGCCCCAGCATTTT. Its translation: CAWSDYGTGRRQPQHF.

This clone was seen once. V usage is TRBV11-2 and J usage is TRBJ1-5; D possibly corresponds to TRBD1 (6 bases). Per the germline V gene, CDR1 is SGHAT and CDR2 is FQNNGV. This CDR3 spans 16 amino acids. Trimming removed 1 base at V and 2 bases at J, with 12 bases between. The CDR3 sequence: CASSLGMAGGNQPQHF. CDR3 bases: TGTGCCAGCAGCTTAGGGATGGCAGGGGGCAATCAGCCCCAGCATTTT.

The J gene is TRBJ2-7, the V gene TRBV29-1, with TRBD1 identical over 7 bases. Germline trimming cut 5 bases from V and 5 bases from J; bases unmatched to any gene: 9. This CDR3 spans 13 amino acids. Germline V gives CDR1 SQVTM, CDR2 ANQGSEA. CDR3 DNA: TGCAGCGTTTTTTCGAGAGGGGGCCACGAGCAGTACTTC. Its protein product is CSVFSRGGHEQYF.